This T cell receptor (beta chain) is drawn from a study of T cells in Graves' hyperthyroidism and ophthalmopathy. Together with thyroid ultrasound, orbital computed tomography, serum thyroxine and TRAb, clinical symptoms were used for diagnoses. Regarding the study as a whole: Within blood appeared most thyroid clonotypes that had expanded above 0.001. Model-based prediction identified ophthalmopathy a median roughly six months prior to its onset. In simple terms, a model built on 13 V-J features told ophthalmopathy apart from stable hyperthyroidism.

Remarks on this clonotype: Its target is not known.

The source material, RNA transcripts, was used to amplify TCR beta CDR3 regions. The TCR CDR3 first-round RT-PCR relied on the HTBI primer set. TCRdb reprocessed the multiplex PCR reads with MiXCR, giving one entry per CDR3 protein. The sample carries around 570,000 distinct CDR3 sequences, approximately 20% recorded once. The germline gives CDR1 SGHDT, CDR2 YYEEEE. The CDR3 is made up of 16 amino acids. Trimming removed 4 bases from V and 7 bases from J, with 21 bases in between. This chain connects TRBV5-6 to TRBJ2-1; possibly TRBD2 for D (9 bases). The sequencing sample was made of blood. The source is a man in his forties or fifties with Graves' ophthalmopathy. CDR3 bases: TGTGCCAGCAGCCCCCAGGGGGCGGGGGGGCGGAATGAGCAGTTCTTC. Encoded protein: CASSPQGAGGRNEQFF.